The 22 T cell receptor beta chains below all came from one sample that was sequenced in a study of blood T cell repertoires in COVID-19. This table comes from immunoSEQ multiplex PCR, and its TCRdb copy is limited to in-frame clones, with some not included. Seen here are some 260,000 clones, around nine tenths observed once, and the top ten hold under 9.5%. The specimen sequenced was PBMCs or T cells enriched from blood (not recorded which). All receptors derive from a middle-aged man who had recovered from COVID-19.

The chain has TRBV4-1 and TRBJ2-4; D is uncertain. Germline lookup yields CDR1 MGHRA and CDR2 YSYEKL. The CDR3 loop spans 17 amino acids. The ends were cut back, 3 bases at V and 3 bases at J, with 18 bases in the middle. This CDR3 reads CASSHSRSTLDKNIQYF. CDR3 coding DNA: TGCGCCAGCAGCCACTCGCGGAGCACCCTAGACAAAAACATTCAGTACTTC.

V gene TRBV11-2 combines with J gene TRBJ1-2; tentatively, D is TRBD1 (6 bases). From germline, CDR1 is SGHAT and CDR2 FQNNGV. This CDR3 has 14 amino acids. The ends were cut back, 4 bases at V and 4 bases at J, with 13 bases in the middle. CDR3 sequence reads: CASSSPGHLYGYTF. The CDR3, as DNA: TGTGCCAGCAGCTCCCCGGGACACCTCTATGGCTACACCTTC. Based on the CDR3 plus reference TRBV11-2 and TRBJ1-2, the full variable domain is EAGVAQSPRYKIIEKRQSVAFWCNPISGHATLYWYQQILGQGPKLLIQFQNNGVVDDSQLPKDRFSAERLKGVDSTLKIQPAKLEDSAVYLCASSSPGHLYGYTFGSGTRLTVV.

The V and J genes are TRBV7-3 and TRBJ2-7; the D is unclear. The CDR3 is 13 amino acids. V lost 5 bases, J lost 6 bases, and 14 bases lay in between. CDR1 SGHTA and CDR2 FQGTGA come from the germline V gene. The CDR3 reads CASSLDPTGEQYF. In DNA, the CDR3 is TGTGCCAGCAGCCTAGACCCGACCGGCGAGCAGTACTTC.

The rearrangement uses TRBV3-1 (or the pseudogene TRBV3-2) and TRBJ2-5; D is perhaps TRBD1 (6 bases). The CDR3 consists of 15 residues. The V gene lost 0 bases and the J gene lost 5 bases, with 13 bases spanning the gap. The germline gives CDR1 LGHDT, CDR2 YNNKEL (reference sequence). The CDR3 bases are TGTGCCAGCAGCCAAGATACAGGGAATTTCGAGACCCAGTACTTC. This translates into CASSQDTGNFETQYF.

The V and J genes are TRBV15 and TRBJ2-4; TRBD1 is a possible D gene (6 bases). Per the germline V gene, CDR1 is LNHNV and CDR2 is YYDKDF (reference sequence). The CDR3 totals 16 residues. Trimming left V 1 base short and J 0 bases short, with 10 bases between. The CDR3 sequence is CATSRGQVLAKNIQYF. CDR3 bases: TGTGCCACCAGCAGAGGACAGGTTCTAGCCAAAAACATTCAGTACTTC.

This rearrangement joins TRBV7-9 to TRBJ1-3; D gene uncertain. The germline gives CDR1 SEHNR, CDR2 FQNEAQ (reference sequence). Trimming shortened V by 1 base and J by 0 bases, and 7 bases separated the two germline ends. The CDR3 spans 15 residues. Here the CDR3 reads CASSLDTPSGNTIYF. In nucleotides, the CDR3 is TGTGCCAGCAGCTTAGACACCCCCTCTGGAAACACCATATATTTT.

V is TRBV5-4 and J is TRBJ2-5, with 9 bases identical to TRBD2. The CDR3 totals 12 residues. Germline V gene data show CDR1 as SGHNT and CDR2 as YYREEE (reference sequence). V shed 5 bases and J 5 bases; nucleotides not matched to a gene: 1. This chain's CDR3 is CASRAGGETQYF. The CDR3 DNA reads as TGTGCCAGCAGGGCGGGGGGGGAGACCCAGTACTTC.

V usage is TRBV24-1 and J usage is TRBJ2-3, with a tentative D call TRBD1 (6 bases). The V and J ends lost 4 bases and 1 base respectively, with 8 bases between them. This CDR3 region has 14 residues. The germline V gene has CDR1 KGHDR and CDR2 SFDVKD. CDR3 in amino acids: CATSDRGGTDTQYF. The CDR3 region has the DNA TGTGCCACCAGTGACAGGGGAGGCACAGATACGCAGTATTTT.

The chain recombines TRBV2 with TRBJ2-3; 8 bases agree with TRBD2. Trimming cost V 4 bases and J 3 bases; bases outside gene matches: 3. Germline CDR1 and CDR2: SNHLY and FYNNEI. This CDR3 is built from 14 residues. The CDR3 nucleotides read TGTGCCAGCAGTGTTAGCGGGAATACAGATACGCAGTATTTT. It is translated as CASSVSGNTDTQYF.

The CDR3 DNA reads as TGTGCCATCTCTCCTAGCGGGGGGGGATTAAATACGCAGTATTTT. Its protein product is CAISPSGGGLNTQYF. The chain recombines TRBV10-3 with TRBJ2-3, with 12 positions matching TRBD2. There are 15 residues in the CDR3. Germline V gene lookup returns CDR1 ENHRY and CDR2 SYGVKD. Trimming cost V 8 bases and J 7 bases; bases outside gene matches: 10.

V usage is TRBV30 and J usage is TRBJ2-5, with TRBD1 matching over 7 bases. Germline assignment: CDR1 GTSNPN and CDR2 SVGIG (reference sequence). With V trimmed by 0 bases and J by 4 bases, 5 bases remained unmatched. The CDR3 covers 14 residues. The CDR3 reads CAWSVRGRTETQYF. CDR3 nucleotide sequence: TGTGCCTGGAGTGTTAGGGGGCGCACAGAGACCCAGTACTTC.

The rearrangement uses TRBV18 and TRBJ2-5; possible D gene TRBD1, 5 bases. Trimming pared 2 bases from V and 2 bases from J, leaving 12 bases between. CDR3 length: 15 amino acids. Germline CDR1 KGHSH, CDR2 LQKENI. The CDR3 here is CASSPTMAGQETQYF. The CDR3 DNA sequence: TGTGCCAGCTCACCAACGATGGCAGGGCAAGAGACCCAGTACTTC.

The chain links TRBV12-5 to TRBJ1-2, with D maybe TRBD1 (6 bases). V lost 3 bases and J lost 8, with 7 bases in between. CDR1 LGHNT and CDR2 FRNRAP come from the germline V gene. The CDR3 consists of 11 residues. DNA for the CDR3: TGTGCTAGTGGTTTACAGGGCGGCTACACCTTC. This sequence encodes CASGLQGGYTF.

The chain recombines TRBV30 with TRBJ1-3; D not certain. In germline, CDR1 is GTSNPN, CDR2 SVGIG (reference sequence). Trimming removed 0 bases at V and 16 bases at J, with 16 bases between. This CDR3 has 12 residues. CDR3 DNA sequence: TGTGCCTGGAGTGTACGGGGAGCTCTCTTGTATTTT. This gives the protein CAWSVRGALLYF.

The sample holds one count of this clone. The DNA for the CDR3 is TGCGCCAGCAGCTTCCGGGACAGGGGTAATTCACCCCTCCACTTT. Translating it yields CASSFRDRGNSPLHF. The V gene is TRBV5-1, the J gene TRBJ1-6, with TRBD1 matching 10 bases. CDR3 length: 15 residues. V trimming: 2 bases; J trimming: 6 bases; junction bases outside the gene matches: 2. From germline, CDR1 is SGHRS and CDR2 YFSETQ. The variable domain in full, completed from reference TRBV5-1 and TRBJ1-6, reads KAGVTQTPRYLIKTRGQQVTLSCSPISGHRSVSWYQQTPGQGLQFLFEYFSETQRNKGNFPGRFSGRQFSNSRSEMNVSTLELGDSALYLCASSFRDRGNSPLHFGNGTRLTVT.

This chain uses TRBV7-9 with TRBJ2-7, with D possibly being TRBD2 (7 bases). CDR1 SEHNR and CDR2 FQNEAQ come from the germline V gene (reference sequence). Trimming removed 5 bases at V and 5 bases at J, with 28 bases between. The CDR3 contains 18 residues. This chain's CDR3 is CASSTAGVGGRGVHEQYF. CDR3 coding DNA: TGTGCCAGCAGCACTGCGGGGGTAGGGGGACGAGGAGTTCACGAGCAGTACTTC.

J is TRBJ1-1 and V is TRBV4-1; TRBD1 is a possible D gene (6 bases). This CDR3 spans 15 amino acids. CDR1 is MGHRA, CDR2 YSYEKL, per germline. Trimming removed 3 bases at V and 0 bases at J, with 11 bases between. CDR3 region: CASSQPGTMNTEAFF. The CDR3 DNA reads as TGCGCCAGCAGCCAGCCCGGGACAATGAACACTGAAGCTTTCTTT.

The genes are TRBV5-4 and TRBJ2-7; 7 bases align to TRBD1. Per germline, CDR1 SGHNT and CDR2 YYREEE (reference sequence). With V trimmed by 2 bases and J by 1 base, 21 bases remained unmatched. The CDR3 is 20 amino acids. This chain's CDR3 is CASSFGGAGGTGGSSYEQYF. CDR3 in DNA: TGTGCCAGCAGCTTTGGGGGTGCAGGGGGTACAGGCGGTAGTTCCTACGAGCAGTACTTC. The full variable domain, completed using reference TRBV5-4 and TRBJ2-7, is ETGVTQSPTHLIKTRGQQVTLRCSSQSGHNTVSWYQQALGQGPQFIFQYYREEENGRGNFPPRFSGLQFPNYSSELNVNALELDDSALYLCASSFGGAGGTGGSSYEQYFGPGTRLTVT.

The chain carries TRBV10-3 and TRBJ1-2, with TRBD1 identical over 8 bases. This CDR3 contains 13 residues. With 2 bases clipped from V and 6 bases from J, the junction kept 2 bases outside the gene matches. Germline assignment: CDR1 ENHRY and CDR2 SYGVKD. The CDR3 reads CAISERTGNGYTF. CDR3 nucleotide sequence: TGTGCCATCAGTGAGAGGACAGGGAATGGCTACACCTTC.

This clone was detected only once. The chain links TRBV15 to TRBJ1-5; possible D gene TRBD1, 6 bases. Trimming left V 4 bases short and J 0 bases short, with 25 bases between. The CDR3 length is 20 residues. The V gene's germline CDR1 is LNHNV and CDR2 YYDKDF (reference sequence). CDR3 region: CATSIPLGAGEPYSNQPQHF. The DNA for the CDR3 is TGTGCCACCAGCATACCATTGGGGGCGGGGGAACCTTATAGCAATCAGCCCCAGCATTTT. Together with reference TRBV15 and TRBJ1-5, the CDR3 gives the full variable domain: DAMVIQNPRYQVTQFGKPVTLSCSQTLNHNVMYWYQQKSSQAPKLLFHYYDKDFNNEADTPDNFQSRRPNTSFCFLDIRSPGLGDTAMYLCATSIPLGAGEPYSNQPQHFGDGTRLSIL.

V is TRBV19 and J is TRBJ1-5; D gene unclear. CDR1 and CDR2 (germline): LNHDA, SQIVND (reference sequence). This CDR3 has 14 residues. V lost 1 base and J lost 2, with 6 bases in between. This CDR3 is CASSIVAGNQPQHF. CDR3 DNA sequence: TGTGCCAGTAGTATAGTGGCAGGCAATCAGCCCCAGCATTTT. Full variable domain (rest looked up from reference TRBV19 and TRBJ1-5): DGGITQSPKYLFRKEGQNVTLSCEQNLNHDAMYWYRQDPGQGLRLIYYSQIVNDFQKGDIAEGYSVSREKKESFPLTVTSAQKNPTAFYLCASSIVAGNQPQHFGDGTRLSIL.

V usage is TRBV2 and J usage is TRBJ1-4; 10 bases are a match to TRBD1. CDR3 length: 15 amino acids. Germline V gene data show CDR1 as SNHLY and CDR2 as FYNNEI. Germline trimming cut 6 bases from V and 6 bases from J; bases unmatched to any gene: 7. As DNA, the CDR3 is TGTGCCAGCAGGCCCACGGGACAGGGGTATGAAAAACTGTTTTTT. Amino acid sequence: CASRPTGQGYEKLFF.